The entry below describes one TCR beta chain. Its target is not known. The PCR used 60 Vbeta and 13 Jbeta primers. Only in-frame clones appear in the TCRdb table, and some are missing; sequencing was by immunoSEQ multiplex PCR. This sample has roughly 90,000 clones, with 65% to 75% found just once. These data come from a study of cytomegalovirus exposure and HLA in healthy donors. Whole-study results and caveats: Some segments of the V type, notably TRBV6-2 and TRBV6-3, were excluded as indistinguishable. An analysis that was carried out later associated approximately 17,000 TCR beta sequences with HLA alleles at 0.05 false discovery rate.

The germline V gene has CDR1 LNHDA and CDR2 SQIVND (reference sequence). The V segment lost 8 bases and the J segment 5 bases; nucleotides outside the gene matches: 7. This CDR3 has 14 residues. The receptor was derived from a man aged 25-45 years in good health and CMV-seropositive. V gene TRBV19 combines with J gene TRBJ1-5; 9 bases agree with TRBD1. The sequenced sample consisted of PBMCs. The CDR3: CASVQGARDQPQHF. CDR3 bases: TGTGCCAGTGTACAGGGGGCGAGAGATCAGCCCCAGCATTTT.